The 6 T cell receptor beta chains reported below all come from one sample, sequenced in a study of T cells after yellow fever vaccination. TCRdb called the 5' RACE reads again in MiXCR, with one record for every CDR3 protein. Of about 500,000 distinct CDR3 sequences detected, about 17% appear once; the ten largest clones hold around 16%. The sequencing used PBMCs, collected roughly 5 days after the first yellow fever vaccination. These receptors all stem from a man aged 18 to 29 who received the YFV17D yellow fever vaccine.

The sample holds many counts of this clonotype. This chain links TRBV7-2 with TRBJ1-2; possible D gene TRBD1, 5 bases. This CDR3 contains 13 residues. The ends were cut back, 2 bases at V and 7 bases at J, with 11 bases in the middle. Germline CDR1 and CDR2: SGHTA and FQGNSA. Here the CDR3 DNA reads TGTGCCAGCAGCTTACGGGGCGAGGTTGGCTACACCTTC. It specifies CASSLRGEVGYTF.

This clonotype counts as medium-sized. The chain combines TRBV4-3 with TRBJ2-6; TRBD1 matches at 7 bases. V shed 1 base, J shed 0 bases, and the junction held 0 bases outside the gene matches. This CDR3 has 16 residues. Germline V lookup: CDR1 LGHNA, CDR2 YSLEER. CDR3 nucleotide sequence: TGCGCCAGCAGCCAAGCAGGGGGCTCTGGGGCCAACGTCCTGACTTTC. Translated, it gives CASSQAGGSGANVLTF.

The genes are TRBV6-1 and TRBJ2-2, with D possibly being TRBD1 (6 bases). CDR3 length: 15 residues. From germline, CDR1 is MNHNS and CDR2 SASEGT. The ends were cut back, 7 bases at V and 2 bases at J, with 14 bases in the middle. CDR3 loop: CASMETGDNTGELFF. CDR3 sequence (DNA): TGTGCCAGCATGGAGACAGGCGATAACACCGGGGAGCTGTTTTTT.

This chain uses TRBV5-1 with TRBJ1-6, with D unclear. V was cut by 0 bases and J by 6 bases, with 13 bases left in between. Germline CDR1 reads SGHRS; CDR2 reads YFSETQ. CDR3 size: 16 residues. The CDR3 loop reads CASSLGQSGPNSPLHF. CDR3 DNA sequence: TGCGCCAGCAGCTTGGGTCAGAGTGGCCCTAATTCACCCCTCCACTTT.

CDR3: CASSQEQGGYGYTF. The CDR3 nucleotides are TGCGCCAGCAGCCAAGAACAGGGAGGGTATGGCTACACCTTC. This chain uses TRBV4-3 with TRBJ1-2; D might be TRBD1 (6 bases). The CDR3 is 14 amino acids. Trimming took off 0 bases at V and 5 bases at J, with 10 bases between the two ends. CDR1 LGHNA and CDR2 YSLEER come from the germline V gene.

This clonotype was recorded a few times. The V call is TRBV7-2, the J call TRBJ2-7, with 8 positions matching TRBD2. The CDR3 contains 15 residues. Trimming cost V 1 base and J 6 bases; bases outside gene matches: 8. Germline V CDR1 and CDR2: SGHTA, FQGNSA. In DNA, the CDR3 is TGTGCCAGCAGCTTAGATAGGAGCGGGGGTCTCGAGCAGTACTTC. Protein sequence: CASSLDRSGGLEQYF.